Listed here is a single TCR beta chain. What it recognizes is unknown. These data originate in a study of T-cell memory formation after mild COVID-19. Each CDR3 protein gets one entry after TCRdb re-called the 5' RACE reads with MiXCR. The sample consists of more than 300,000 distinct CDR3 sequences, around 15% of them appearing once. The CDR3 spans 14 residues. From germline, CDR1 is SGHNT and CDR2 YYREEE (reference sequence). The germline V and J ends were trimmed by 0 bases and 0 bases, with 6 bases remaining between them. Points from the study as a whole: A subset of responding clones appeared in pre-infection memory, suggesting cross-reactive memory joined. A second wave of clones peaked on day 37, and their SARS-CoV-2 specificity went unconfirmed.

The TCR was taken from a man aged 18 to 35 who had mild COVID-19 (a few samples of this study predate the infection). Cell type and time point are not known. The chain carries TRBV5-4 and TRBJ1-2; D is unclear. The sample consisted of PBMCs or a T cell subset sorted from them (not recorded which). The CDR3 sequence: CASSLGAANYGYTF. For the CDR3, the DNA is TGTGCCAGCAGCTTGGGGGCGGCTAACTATGGCTACACCTTC.